The rows below give T cell receptor beta chains drawn from one sample of a study of T cell changes during pregnancy in multiple sclerosis. Assay used: immunoSEQ multiplex PCR; TCRdb lists only in-frame clones, some missing. The sample records approximately 34,000 clones, approximately 90% being singletons. Sequenced here: CD4+ T cells from peripheral blood mononuclear cells, sampled after pregnancy. These receptors all stem from a female donor with multiple sclerosis, enrolled in a pregnancy study. Each CDR3 is given with its conserved first and last residue. A D gene is named only where the DNA matches it firmly.

j_call: TRBJ1-1
v_call: TRBV27
d_call: TRBD1
cdr3_nt: TGTGCCAGCAGTTCCCACTGGGCAGGGGGAGACACTGAAGCTTTCTTT
cdr3_aa: CASSSHWAGGDTEAFF

j_call: TRBJ2-4
v_call: TRBV7-9
d_call: -
cdr3_nt: TGTGCCAGCAGCCCTTATCCCGGGAGTGGGAACATTCAGTACTTC
cdr3_aa: CASSPYPGSGNIQYF

j_call: TRBJ2-5
v_call: TRBV12-1
d_call: -
cdr3_nt: TGTGCCAGCAGCCCGACTAGCGCGGGAGAGACCCAGTACTTC
cdr3_aa: CASSPTSAGETQYF

j_call: TRBJ1-3
v_call: TRBV9
d_call: TRBD1
cdr3_nt: TGTGCCAGCAGCACAGGGGGCGCTGGAAACACCATATATTTT
cdr3_aa: CASSTGGAGNTIYF

j_call: TRBJ2-5
v_call: TRBV15
d_call: TRBD1
cdr3_nt: TGTGCCACCAGCAGTCGACAGGGGGGTAGTGAGACCCAGTACTTC
cdr3_aa: CATSSRQGGSETQYF

j_call: TRBJ1-1
v_call: TRBV5-4
d_call: TRBD1
cdr3_nt: TGTGCCAGCAGCTCTAAGACAGGGGCTGCTGAAGCTTTCTTT
cdr3_aa: CASSSKTGAAEAFF

j_call: TRBJ2-1
v_call: TRBV7-3
d_call: -
cdr3_nt: TGTGCCAGCAGCCGTGACAGATCCTACAATGAGCAGTTCTTC
cdr3_aa: CASSRDRSYNEQFF

j_call: TRBJ2-7
v_call: TRBV6-1
d_call: -
cdr3_nt: TGTGCCAGCAGTGCCCCCTGGGGCGGAAGGGCCTACGAGCAGTACTTC
cdr3_aa: CASSAPWGGRAYEQYF

j_call: TRBJ1-1
v_call: TRBV9
d_call: -
cdr3_nt: TGTGCCAGCAGCGCCGACCCCCGGGGGGGCTGGACTGAAGCTTTCTTT
cdr3_aa: CASSADPRGGWTEAFF

j_call: TRBJ2-5
v_call: TRBV9
d_call: TRBD1
cdr3_nt: TGTGCCAGCAGCCCAGGGGGCTTGGAGACCCAGTACTTC
cdr3_aa: CASSPGGLETQYF

j_call: TRBJ1-6
v_call: TRBV4-1
d_call: TRBD1
cdr3_nt: TGCGCCAGCAGGACAGGGAGCTCCTATAATTCACCCCTCCACTTT
cdr3_aa: CASRTGSSYNSPLHF

j_call: TRBJ1-6
v_call: TRBV5-1
d_call: TRBD1
cdr3_nt: TGCGCCAGCAGCCTCGACAGGGTTCAATCACCCCTCCACTTT
cdr3_aa: CASSLDRVQSPLHF

j_call: TRBJ2-5
v_call: TRBV7-9
d_call: -
cdr3_nt: TGTGCCAGCAGCGCTCGGGAGACCCAGTACTTC
cdr3_aa: CASSARETQYF

j_call: TRBJ2-7
v_call: TRBV27
d_call: TRBD1
cdr3_nt: TGTGCCAGCAGTTTCTTGGACAGGAGCTCCTACGAGCAGTACTTC
cdr3_aa: CASSFLDRSSYEQYF

j_call: TRBJ1-2
v_call: TRBV28
d_call: -
cdr3_nt: TGTGCCAGCAGTCAACAGGGTGGCTATGGCTACACCTTC
cdr3_aa: CASSQQGGYGYTF

j_call: TRBJ1-2
v_call: TRBV6-5
d_call: TRBD1
cdr3_nt: TGTGCCAGCAGTTACCTCGACAGGGTGGGTGGCTACACCTTC
cdr3_aa: CASSYLDRVGGYTF

j_call: TRBJ1-1
v_call: TRBV11-2
d_call: -
cdr3_nt: TGTGCCAGCAGCTTAGATGGGCTCGGGAACACTGAAGCTTTCTTT
cdr3_aa: CASSLDGLGNTEAFF

j_call: TRBJ2-5
v_call: TRBV4-1
d_call: -
cdr3_nt: TGCGCCAGCAGCCAAGGTTTTGGACTTTTGGAGACCCAGTACTTC
cdr3_aa: CASSQGFGLLETQYF

j_call: TRBJ2-3
v_call: TRBV2
d_call: TRBD2
cdr3_nt: TGTGCCAGCAAGGCGAAGGGAGGGACAGATACGCAGTATTTT
cdr3_aa: CASKAKGGTDTQYF

j_call: TRBJ1-2
v_call: TRBV5-1
d_call: -
cdr3_nt: TGCGCCAGCAGCCCCTCGACAGGTCGGAATAACTATGGCTACACCTTC
cdr3_aa: CASSPSTGRNNYGYTF